The 8 T cell receptor beta chains reported below all come from one sample, sequenced in a study of shared clonotypes between healthy human individuals. Positive CCR7 selection of CD45RO-negative cells yielded the naive CD8 cells, and terminally differentiated effector memory CD45RA+ cells were excluded. Here immunoSEQ multiplex PCR was the method, and the copy in TCRdb shows in-frame clones only, minus some. The repertoire has approximately 600,000 clones, 85% to 95% of them found once; the top ten carry 0.11%. Material: naive CD8+ T cells sorted from blood. These TCRs come from a woman between 25 and 40 years old in good health.

In nucleotides, the CDR3 is TGTGCCACCTCTACCGGAGAGACCCAGTACTTC. The encoded protein is CATSTGETQYF. The J gene is TRBJ2-5, the V gene TRBV27, with no clear D. Germline V gene sequence: CDR1 MNHEY, CDR2 SMNVEV (reference sequence). Trimming took off 10 bases at V and 4 bases at J, with 10 bases between the two ends. The CDR3 runs to 11 residues.

The chain is built from TRBV28 and TRBJ2-2; 8 bases match TRBD2. J was trimmed by 6 bases and V by 9 bases; bases with no gene match: 9. Germline V lookup: CDR1 MDHEN, CDR2 SYDVKM. The CDR3 has 14 amino acids. CDR3 amino acids: CASFTGGPPGELFF. Written as DNA, the CDR3 is TGTGCCAGTTTCACGGGAGGGCCCCCCGGGGAGCTGTTTTTT.

The chain links TRBV5-1 to TRBJ1-1; 9 bases are shared with TRBD1. CDR1 and CDR2 (germline): SGHRS, YFSETQ. V lost 4 bases and J lost 1; bases outside the gene matches: 5. The length of the CDR3 is 15 residues. CDR3: CASSEGQGQNTEAFF. In DNA, the CDR3 is TGCGCCAGCAGCGAGGGACAGGGACAGAACACTGAAGCTTTCTTT.

The chain is built from TRBV30 and TRBJ1-6; D unclear. V lost 0 bases and J lost 9, with 15 bases in between. This CDR3 comprises 15 residues. The V gene's germline CDR1 is GTSNPN and CDR2 SVGIG (reference sequence). The CDR3 region is CAWSVREFWSSPLHF. The DNA of the CDR3 is TGTGCCTGGAGTGTACGCGAATTTTGGTCTTCACCCCTCCACTTT.

The V gene is TRBV28, the J gene TRBJ1-4; D may be TRBD1 (6 bases). This CDR3 has 14 amino acids. V was clipped by 11 bases and J by 10 bases, with 23 bases between them. From germline, CDR1 is MDHEN and CDR2 SYDVKM. CDR3 protein: CAGGQRPGVRKLFF. DNA of the CDR3: TGTGCCGGAGGCCAGCGGCCAGGGGTGAGAAAACTGTTTTTT.

This clone is a singleton in its sample. The CDR3 DNA sequence: TGTGCCAGCAGCTTAGGGCCGGCGGATAACTATGGCTACACCTTC. Its translation is CASSLGPADNYGYTF. The V call is TRBV7-6, the J call TRBJ1-2; no definite D call. Trimming removed 1 base from V and 1 base from J, with 10 bases in between. The CDR3 is made up of 15 amino acids. The germline V gene has CDR1 SGHVS and CDR2 FNYEAQ.

The chain has TRBV7-8 and TRBJ1-1; possible D gene TRBD1, 5 bases. Trimming cost V 3 bases and J 0 bases, with 8 bases left between them. Germline CDR1 reads SGHVS; CDR2 reads FQNEAQ. The CDR3 loop spans 14 amino acids. The CDR3 DNA reads as TGTGCCAGCAGCTTGGGACGGATGAACACTGAAGCTTTCTTT. Translation gives CASSLGRMNTEAFF.

The J gene is TRBJ2-7, the V gene TRBV6-6; D is uncertain. Germline assignment: CDR1 MNHNY and CDR2 SVGAGI (reference sequence). V was shortened by 2 bases and J by 4 bases, with 6 bases between the two germline ends. The CDR3 consists of 12 residues. DNA for the CDR3: TGTGCCAGCAGTTACGCGGATTACGAGCAGTACTTC. Amino acid sequence: CASSYADYEQYF.